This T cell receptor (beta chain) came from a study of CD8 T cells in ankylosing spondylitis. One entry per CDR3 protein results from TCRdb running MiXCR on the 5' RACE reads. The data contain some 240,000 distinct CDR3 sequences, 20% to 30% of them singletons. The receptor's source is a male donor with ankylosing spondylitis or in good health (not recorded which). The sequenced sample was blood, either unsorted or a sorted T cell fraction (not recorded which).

DNA of the CDR3: TGTGCCAGCAGTAGTACGGCCTCACTGAACACTGAAGCTTTCTTT. Protein: CASSSTASLNTEAFF. This chain uses TRBV25-1 with TRBJ1-1; D remains ambiguous. The V end lost 5 bases, the J end lost 0 bases, and 13 bases lay between the germline ends. The CDR3 is made up of 15 amino acids. The germline CDR1 and CDR2 sequences are MGHDK and SYGVNS.